The 21 T cell receptor beta chains reported below all come from one sample, sequenced in a study of beta chain features in type 1 diabetes. No antigen has been identified for these receptors. What was sequenced were expressed TCRB transcripts, since all of the isolated RNA had been reverse transcribed. Generated by immunoSEQ multiplex PCR, the TCRdb table keeps only in-frame clones and is missing some. The sample lists more than 250,000 clones; approximately 20% were seen once. Points from the study as a whole: People with Type 1 diabetes carried modestly yet significantly shorter TCRB CDR3s in all four CD4+ subsets.

Sequencing was carried out using naive CD4+ T cells from blood. These receptors came from a woman aged 40 to 50 with type 1 diabetes.

This clone was picked up a small number of times. This chain joins TRBV20-1 and TRBJ1-1; 9 bases match TRBD1. Germline loops: CDR1 DFQATT, CDR2 SNEGSKA (reference sequence). The CDR3 is 11 residues long. The ends lost 4 bases at V and 10 bases at J; junction bases unmatched: 4. CDR3 coding DNA: TGCAGTGCTACGGACAGGGGCACAGCTTTCTTT. Residues: CSATDRGTAFF.

This clone was recorded a few times. The chain uses TRBV5-1 and TRBJ1-1; D remains unclear. The CDR3 covers 13 residues. Germline V gene lookup returns CDR1 SGHRS and CDR2 YFSETQ. Trimming shortened V by 4 bases and J by 4 bases, and 11 bases separated the two germline ends. CDR3 nucleotides: TGCGCCAGCAGCCTGGAAGGAGCCACTGAAGCTTTCTTT. It encodes CASSLEGATEAFF.

A few counts support this clone. The chain uses TRBV29-1 and TRBJ2-2, with 7 bases matching TRBD1. CDR1 is SQVTM and CDR2 is ANQGSEA in the germline V gene. The V segment lost 3 bases and the J segment 5 bases; nucleotides outside the gene matches: 3. The CDR3 sequence is 13 residues long. The CDR3 here is CSVDIQGTGELFF. The CDR3, as DNA: TGCAGCGTTGACATACAGGGGACCGGGGAGCTGTTTTTT.

The chain employs TRBV9 and TRBJ2-3; weak D call: TRBD2 (5 bases). The germline gives CDR1 SGDLS, CDR2 YYNGEE. This CDR3 has 14 amino acids. Trimming shortened V by 0 bases and J by 1 base, and 6 bases separated the two germline ends. The CDR3 sequence is CASSVGRGTDTQYF. The CDR3 DNA reads TGTGCCAGCAGCGTAGGGCGGGGCACAGATACGCAGTATTTT.

This clone was detected only a few times. The chain uses TRBV28 and TRBJ1-1; D may be TRBD1 (5 bases). V lost 3 bases and J lost 0, with 14 bases in between. This CDR3 has 16 amino acids. CDR1 MDHEN and CDR2 SYDVKM come from the germline V gene. The CDR3 loop reads CASSFIPRQMNTEAFF. In DNA form, the CDR3 reads TGTGCCAGCAGTTTCATCCCCCGACAGATGAACACTGAAGCTTTCTTT.

The chain links TRBV4-1 to TRBJ2-1, with 11 bases matching TRBD2. There are 16 residues in the CDR3. Trimming cost V 3 bases and J 7 bases; bases outside gene matches: 8. Germline CDR1 and CDR2: MGHRA and YSYEKL. In DNA, the CDR3 is TGCGCCAGCAGCCAGTTTCCGGGACTAGCGGAGAATGAGCAGTTCTTC. Encoded protein: CASSQFPGLAENEQFF.

The sample holds a few counts of this clone. The gene calls are TRBV9 and TRBJ1-5; a weak D match, TRBD1 (5 bases). Looked up from germline, CDR1 is SGDLS and CDR2 is YYNGEE. Trimming stripped 5 bases from V and 9 bases from J, with 15 bases between. The CDR3 covers 13 residues. CDR3 amino acids: CASRGRAAGPQHF. The CDR3 bases are TGTGCCAGCAGAGGCAGGGCCGCCGGGCCCCAGCATTTT.

This clone was counted only a few times. This rearrangement joins TRBV5-4 to TRBJ2-1, with D unresolved. This CDR3 has 12 amino acids. V was cut by 3 bases and J by 4 bases, with 5 bases left in between. The germline V gene encodes CDR1 SGHNT and CDR2 YYREEE (reference sequence). The CDR3 nucleotides read TGTGCCAGCAGCTCCCGTTACAATGAGCAGTTCTTC. It codes for CASSSRYNEQFF.

V and J are TRBV9 and TRBJ1-3; TRBD1 might be the D (6 bases). The CDR3 totals 14 residues. Trimming stripped 3 bases from V and 4 bases from J, with 11 bases between. Germline CDR1 is SGDLS and CDR2 is YYNGEE. The CDR3 nucleotides read TGTGCCAGCAGCGGAACAGGGATCGGAAACACCATATATTTT. Translating it yields CASSGTGIGNTIYF. The entire variable domain, with the rest obtained from reference TRBV9 and TRBJ1-3, is as follows: DSGVTQTPKHLITATGQRVTLRCSPRSGDLSVYWYQQSLDQGLQFLIQYYNGEERAKGNILERFSAQQFPDLHSELNLSSLELGDSALYFCASSGTGIGNTIYFGEGSWLTVV.

V gene TRBV19 combines with J gene TRBJ1-1; 9 bases line up with TRBD1. CDR3 size: 14 residues. Trimming took 8 bases from V and 5 from J; bases not matched to a gene: 9. Germline loops: CDR1 LNHDA, CDR2 SQIVND (reference sequence). CDR3 nucleotide sequence: TGTGCCAGTTGGACAGGGGAACTTGTAACTGAAGCTTTCTTT. Amino acids: CASWTGELVTEAFF.

This clone has just a few counts. The gene calls are TRBV18 and TRBJ2-1; a possible D gene is TRBD1 (5 bases). This CDR3 has 12 amino acids. V dropped 4 bases and J dropped 8 bases, with 9 bases sitting between them. Germline V CDR1 and CDR2: KGHSH, LQKENI. The CDR3 here is CASSLSRDEQFF. The CDR3 DNA follows: TGTGCCAGCTCACTCTCCAGGGATGAGCAGTTCTTC.

The chain couples TRBV9 to TRBJ1-2; 10 bases map to TRBD1. There are 14 residues in the CDR3. Trimming cost V 0 bases and J 8 bases; bases outside gene matches: 4. Germline-derived CDR1 and CDR2 are SGDLS and YYNGEE. CDR3 DNA sequence: TGTGCCAGCAGCGTAGGACAGGGGGCGGAAGGCTACACCTTC. This encodes CASSVGQGAEGYTF.

The CDR3 protein is CAWSELAGEQYF. As DNA, the CDR3 is TGTGCCTGGAGTGAACTAGCGGGCGAGCAGTACTTC. This rearrangement joins TRBV30 to TRBJ2-7; 9 bases fit TRBD2. CDR3 length: 12 residues. V was pared by 1 base and J by 6 bases, with 1 base of the junction left unmatched. Germline V lookup: CDR1 GTSNPN, CDR2 SVGIG (reference sequence). Using reference TRBV30 and TRBJ2-7 for the parts outside the CDR3, the full variable domain is SQTIHQWPATLVQPVGSPLSLECTVEGTSNPNLYWYRQAAGRGLQLLFYSVGIGQISSEVPQNLSASRPQDRQFILSSKKLLLSDSGFYLCAWSELAGEQYFGPGTRLTVT.

This rearrangement joins TRBV27 to TRBJ2-7, with D perhaps matching TRBD1 (5 bases). CDR3 length: 13 amino acids. Trimming removed 5 bases at V and 7 bases at J, with 15 bases between. The germline V gene has CDR1 MNHEY and CDR2 SMNVEV (reference sequence). CDR3 sequence reads: CASSPAGRQEQYF. CDR3 nucleotide sequence: TGTGCCAGCAGTCCGGCAGGGCGCCAGGAGCAGTACTTC.

J is TRBJ2-5 and V is TRBV27; 8 bases line up with TRBD2. CDR1 MNHEY and CDR2 SMNVEV come from the germline V gene (reference sequence). Unmatched junction bases numbered 4, after V lost 3 bases and J lost 4 bases. The CDR3 has 14 amino acids. The CDR3 here is CASSLAGGGETQYF. As DNA, the CDR3 is TGTGCCAGCAGTTTGGCCGGGGGGGGAGAGACCCAGTACTTC.

This sequence joins TRBV21-1 and TRBJ2-7; TRBD2, the D gene given by the table, was not confirmed from the DNA. TRBV21-1 is a recognized pseudogene. The CDR3 consists of 11 residues. The CDR3 here is CASSSRYEQYF. CDR3 DNA sequence: TGTGCCAGCAGCTCTCGCTACGAGCAGTACTTC.

This clone was counted between two and nine times. The rearrangement joins TRBV7-2 to TRBJ1-6; D is uncertain. The germline V gene encodes CDR1 SGHTA and CDR2 FQGNSA. V was pared by 5 bases and J by 9 bases, with 11 bases between. The CDR3 sequence is 13 residues long. Written as DNA, the CDR3 is TGTGCCAGCAGCCCGCCTGGGAGTTCACCCCTCCACTTT. This translates into CASSPPGSSPLHF.

The gene calls are TRBV15 and TRBJ2-5; tentative D call: TRBD2 (6 bases). This CDR3 has 15 residues. CDR1 is LNHNV, CDR2 YYDKDF, per germline (reference sequence). Trimming removed 2 bases from V and 4 bases from J, with 14 bases in between. The CDR3 reads CATSRLLAERETQYF. The DNA for the CDR3 is TGTGCCACCAGCAGACTCTTAGCGGAGCGAGAGACCCAGTACTTC.

The chain is built from TRBV7-9 and TRBJ2-2, with 9 bases lining up with TRBD2. Germline V gives CDR1 SEHNR, CDR2 FQNEAQ (reference sequence). Trimming cost V 5 bases and J 2 bases; bases outside gene matches: 3. The CDR3 is 15 amino acids. The CDR3 spells CASSISGSNTGELFF. The CDR3 nucleotides read TGTGCCAGCAGCATTAGCGGGAGTAACACCGGGGAGCTGTTTTTT.

This chain links TRBV14 with TRBJ2-5; 9 bases fit TRBD1. Looked up from germline, CDR1 is SGHDN and CDR2 is FVKESK. J lost 2 bases, V lost 2 bases, and 6 bases had no gene match. The CDR3 length is 16 residues. The CDR3 coding sequence is TGTGCCAGCAGCCAATTAGGGACAGGGATTCAAGAGACCCAGTACTTC. This gives the protein CASSQLGTGIQETQYF.

The genes are TRBV7-3 and TRBJ2-1, with D tentatively TRBD2 (6 bases). This CDR3 contains 14 residues. Trimming cost V 5 bases and J 2 bases, with 10 bases left between them. In germline, CDR1 is SGHTA, CDR2 FQGTGA. CDR3 sequence: CASSHSGAYNEQFF. The CDR3 DNA reads as TGTGCCAGCAGCCATAGCGGAGCCTACAATGAGCAGTTCTTC.